This T cell receptor (beta chain) appears in the sequencing data of a study of T cells after yellow fever vaccination. CDR1 is SGHAT, CDR2 FQNNGV, per germline. The V gene lost 5 bases and the J gene lost 1 base, with 6 bases spanning the gap. The CDR3 runs 12 residues. Study findings and constraints: The study noted that FACS-sorted repertoires could contain abundant clonotypes contaminating from the bulk population.

Of note for this clonotype: Its antigen is as yet unknown.

TCRdb fed the 5' RACE reads into MiXCR, producing one record per CDR3 protein. The sample shows some 400,000 distinct CDR3 sequences, under 20% of them seen only once. This clonotype was obtained from a young man who received the YFV17D yellow fever vaccine. The chain uses TRBV11-2 and TRBJ2-7; D is unresolved. The specimen was PBMCs, collected before the yellow fever booster vaccination. CDR3 nucleotide sequence: TGTGCCAGCAGCGATATATCCTACGAGCAGTACTTC. Amino acid sequence: CASSDISYEQYF.